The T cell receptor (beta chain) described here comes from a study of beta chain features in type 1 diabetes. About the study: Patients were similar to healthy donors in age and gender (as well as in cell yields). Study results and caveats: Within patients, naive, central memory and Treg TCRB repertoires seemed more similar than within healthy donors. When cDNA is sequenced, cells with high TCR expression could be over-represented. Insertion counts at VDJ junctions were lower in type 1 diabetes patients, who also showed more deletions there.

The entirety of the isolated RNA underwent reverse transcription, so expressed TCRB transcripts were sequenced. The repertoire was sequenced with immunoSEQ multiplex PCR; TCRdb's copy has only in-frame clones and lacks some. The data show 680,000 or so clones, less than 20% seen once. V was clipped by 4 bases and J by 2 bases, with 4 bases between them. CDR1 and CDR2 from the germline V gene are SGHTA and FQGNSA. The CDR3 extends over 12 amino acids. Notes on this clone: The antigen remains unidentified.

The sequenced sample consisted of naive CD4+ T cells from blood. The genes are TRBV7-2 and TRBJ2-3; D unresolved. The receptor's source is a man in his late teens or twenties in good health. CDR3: CASSSITDTQYF. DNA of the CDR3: TGTGCCAGCAGCTCCATCACAGATACGCAGTATTTT. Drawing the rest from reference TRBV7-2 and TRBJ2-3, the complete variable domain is GAGVSQSPSNKVTEKGKDVELRCDPISGHTALYWYRQSLGQGLEFLIYFQGNSAPDKSGLPSDRFSAERTGGSVSTLTIQRTQQEDSAVYLCASSSITDTQYFGPGTRLTVL.